Each of the 30 T cell receptor beta chains below was sequenced from the same sample in a study of blood T cell repertoires in COVID-19. Measured with immunoSEQ multiplex PCR; TCRdb has only the in-frame clones, and not every one. The sample yields tens of thousands of clones, about 88% seen once. The sequenced sample consisted of peripheral blood. Source of these receptors: a man in his 70s with acute or convalescent COVID-19.

There are a few counts of this clone. The genes are TRBV2 and TRBJ1-1; perhaps TRBD1 as D (5 bases). V was pared by 3 bases and J by 5 bases, with 7 bases between. The CDR3 sequence is 12 residues long. Looked up from germline, CDR1 is SNHLY and CDR2 is FYNNEI. CDR3 amino acids: CASSDDSTEAFF. The CDR3 bases are TGTGCCAGCAGTGACGACAGTACTGAAGCTTTCTTT.

The chain uses TRBV6-5 and TRBJ2-7; 8 bases match TRBD1. This CDR3 spans 14 amino acids. Germline CDR1 MNHEY, CDR2 SVGAGI. The V gene end was trimmed by 8 bases and the J gene end by 2 bases; junction bases not matched to a gene: 8. CDR3 sequence: CASRSGTGTYEQYF. For the CDR3, the DNA is TGTGCCAGCCGCTCCGGGACAGGAACCTACGAGCAGTACTTC.

This chain links TRBV5-1 with TRBJ1-4; 10 positions agree with TRBD1. CDR1 and CDR2 from the germline V gene are SGHRS and YFSETQ. V shed 3 bases and J 7 bases; nucleotides not matched to a gene: 6. The CDR3 is 15 amino acids. CDR3 sequence (DNA): TGCGCCAGCAGCTCAGACAGGGGGCGAGTTGAAAAACTGTTTTTT. Translating gives CASSSDRGRVEKLFF.

The chain joins TRBV6-4 to TRBJ2-3; perhaps TRBD1 as D (5 bases). The CDR3 extends over 15 amino acids. Trimming took 2 bases from V and 2 from J, leaving 11 bases between them. Germline loops: CDR1 MRHNA, CDR2 SNTAGT. CDR3 residues: CASSDQGFDTDTQYF. CDR3 bases: TGTGCCAGCAGTGACCAGGGTTTTGACACAGATACGCAGTATTTT.

CDR3 loop: CASSLADRDRDSYEQYF. CDR3 bases: TGTGCCAGCAGCTTGGCCGACCGGGACAGGGACTCCTACGAGCAGTACTTC. The chain carries TRBV5-4 and TRBJ2-7; TRBD1 agrees at 9 bases. V lost 0 bases and J lost 0; bases outside the gene matches: 7. The CDR3 totals 17 residues. Germline V gene data show CDR1 as SGHNT and CDR2 as YYREEE (reference sequence).

The V gene is TRBV12-2, the J gene TRBJ1-6. TRBV12-2 is shown as a pseudogene. The CDR3 contains 14 residues. The CDR3 nucleotides are TGTGCAAGTCGCCCTAGCTCCTATAATTCACCCCTCCACTTT. Amino acids: CASRPSSYNSPLHF.

The chain links TRBV2 to TRBJ1-3; D is unresolved. The CDR3 is 16 residues long. Germline V gene lookup returns CDR1 SNHLY and CDR2 FYNNEI. With 2 bases removed from V and 4 bases from J, the gap between germline ends came to 15 bases. For the CDR3, the DNA is TGTGCCAGCAGTGAATCGGGCAGCGGAACCGGAAACACCATATATTTT. It is translated as CASSESGSGTGNTIYF.

This chain uses TRBV2 with TRBJ2-3; 9 bases map to TRBD1. Germline V gene data show CDR1 as SNHLY and CDR2 as FYNNEI. The CDR3 covers 15 residues. J was trimmed by 1 base and V by 4 bases; bases with no gene match: 3. DNA of the CDR3: TGTGCCAGCAGTGCGGGACAGGGCCGCACAGATACGCAGTATTTT. Its protein is CASSAGQGRTDTQYF.

The V and J genes are TRBV7-2 and TRBJ2-2; D is unclear. Trimming took off 5 bases at V and 2 bases at J, with 12 bases between the two ends. The CDR3 is 15 residues long. Germline V gene sequence: CDR1 SGHTA, CDR2 FQGNSA. The CDR3 loop is CASSTRVLNTGELFF. Written as DNA, the CDR3 is TGTGCCAGCAGCACCCGGGTCCTTAACACCGGGGAGCTGTTTTTT. Based on the CDR3 plus reference TRBV7-2 and TRBJ2-2, the full variable domain is GAGVSQSPSNKVTEKGKDVELRCDPISGHTALYWYRQSLGQGLEFLIYFQGNSAPDKSGLPSDRFSAERTGGSVSTLTIQRTQQEDSAVYLCASSTRVLNTGELFFGEGSRLTVL.

CDR3 coding DNA: TGTGCCAGCAGTTTACCCCCCGACAGAAGCGAGCAGTACTTC. It specifies CASSLPPDRSEQYF. The chain has TRBV28 and TRBJ2-7; tentative D call: TRBD1 (5 bases). The V end was cut by 2 bases, the J end by 6 bases, with 14 bases between. The germline CDR1 and CDR2 sequences are MDHEN and SYDVKM. CDR3 length: 14 residues.

The chain carries TRBV30 and TRBJ2-5; tentative D call: TRBD1 (5 bases). Trimming left V 0 bases short and J 12 bases short, with 11 bases between. This CDR3 is built from 11 residues. Germline values: CDR1 GTSNPN, CDR2 SVGIG (reference sequence). CDR3 sequence reads: CAWSVQDNEYF. The DNA for the CDR3 is TGTGCCTGGAGTGTACAGGACAACGAGTACTTC. Complete variable domain (other parts from reference TRBV30 and TRBJ2-5): SQTIHQWPATLVQPVGSPLSLECTVEGTSNPNLYWYRQAAGRGLQLLFYSVGIGQISSEVPQNLSASRPQDRQFILSSKKLLLSDSGFYLCAWSVQDNEYFGPGTRLLVL.

The CDR3 DNA reads as TGCGCCAGCAGCGATGGACTAGCGGGGGTGAATGAGCAGTTCTTC. Amino acid sequence: CASSDGLAGVNEQFF. This chain connects TRBV4-3 to TRBJ2-1; TRBD2 matches at 13 bases. The germline V gene encodes CDR1 LGHNA and CDR2 YSLEER. The CDR3 totals 15 residues. The J segment lost 7 bases and the V segment lost 5 bases, leaving 5 bases of the junction unmatched.

The rearrangement joins TRBV5-6 to TRBJ1-2; no clear D. CDR3 length equals 14 residues. From germline, CDR1 is SGHDT and CDR2 YYEEEE. V was cut by 3 bases and J by 4 bases, with 13 bases left in between. CDR3 protein: CASSSPRGGYGYTF. CDR3 DNA: TGTGCCAGCAGCTCCCCACGGGGAGGCTATGGCTACACCTTC.

The chain employs TRBV6-5 and TRBJ1-6, with D unclear. Germline CDR1 is MNHEY and CDR2 is SVGAGI. The CDR3 extends over 14 amino acids. With 6 bases removed from V and 5 bases from J, the gap between germline ends came to 11 bases. In DNA, the CDR3 is TGTGCCAGCAGGGGCAGTACTCATAATTCACCCCTCCACTTT. It encodes CASRGSTHNSPLHF.

The genes are TRBV18 and TRBJ1-5; 7 nucleotides agree with TRBD1. The germline V gene has CDR1 KGHSH and CDR2 LQKENI. Trimming removed 3 bases from V and 2 bases from J; junction bases left unmatched: 10. This CDR3 has 17 amino acids. As DNA, the CDR3 is TGTGCCAGCTCACCTCGGGTTTTGCAGGGGGGCAATCAGCCCCAGCATTTT. It codes for CASSPRVLQGGNQPQHF.

The J gene is TRBJ1-1, the V gene TRBV6-4; TRBD1 might be the D (6 bases). Trimming pared 8 bases from V and 5 bases from J, leaving 15 bases between. The CDR3 extends over 13 amino acids. The germline V gene has CDR1 MRHNA and CDR2 SNTAGT. The CDR3 sequence: CASLKQGWTEAFF. The CDR3 DNA sequence: TGTGCCAGCCTAAAACAGGGTTGGACTGAAGCTTTCTTT.

CDR3 DNA: TGTGCCATCAGTGAGGAAGGGGGTAGTGGGGAGACCCAGTACTTC. Translated: CAISEEGGSGETQYF. The chain uses TRBV10-3 and TRBJ2-5; a weak D match, TRBD1 (6 bases). This CDR3 is built from 15 residues. Germline V lookup: CDR1 ENHRY, CDR2 SYGVKD. V dropped 2 bases and J dropped 5 bases, with 15 bases sitting between them.

The chain has TRBV30 and TRBJ2-5; tentative D call: TRBD1 (6 bases). This CDR3 comprises 14 residues. Germline loops: CDR1 GTSNPN, CDR2 SVGIG (reference sequence). V gave up 0 bases and J gave up 9 bases, with 17 bases separating them. CDR3 region: CAWSVARGRGPQYF. In DNA form, the CDR3 reads TGTGCCTGGAGTGTAGCCAGGGGCAGGGGCCCCCAGTACTTC.

The genes are TRBV7-6 and TRBJ1-1; D might be TRBD1 (6 bases). V dropped 5 bases and J dropped 2 bases, with 24 bases sitting between them. Germline V lookup: CDR1 SGHVS, CDR2 FNYEAQ. The CDR3 contains 18 residues. The CDR3 protein is CASSPTPLTGLVNTEAFF. DNA of the CDR3: TGTGCCAGCAGCCCCACCCCACTTACAGGGTTAGTAAACACTGAAGCTTTCTTT.

This sequence joins TRBV7-2 and TRBJ2-5; D ambiguous. CDR1 is SGHTA, CDR2 FQGNSA, per germline. The CDR3 extends over 12 amino acids. V dropped 1 base and J dropped 4 bases, with 4 bases sitting between them. CDR3 in DNA: TGTGCCAGCAGCTTAGTGAGAGAGACCCAGTACTTC. This gives the protein CASSLVRETQYF.

The chain joins TRBV13 to TRBJ2-7; 7 bases match TRBD1. There are 14 residues in the CDR3. Germline CDR1 is PRHDT and CDR2 is FYEKMQ (reference sequence). Trimming cost V 8 bases and J 3 bases; bases outside gene matches: 10. The CDR3 reads CASCRTGELYEQYF. CDR3 sequence (DNA): TGTGCCAGCTGCCGAACAGGGGAACTCTACGAGCAGTACTTC.

The rearrangement joins TRBV5-6 to TRBJ2-3; 7 positions match TRBD1. From germline, CDR1 is SGHDT and CDR2 YYEEEE. The ends lost 2 bases at V and 4 bases at J; junction bases unmatched: 1. The CDR3 is 13 amino acids. The CDR3 sequence is CASSFQGADTQYF. DNA of the CDR3: TGTGCCAGCAGCTTTCAGGGGGCAGATACGCAGTATTTT.

This clone has just one count. The chain uses TRBV7-9 and TRBJ2-1, with TRBD2 matching 8 bases. From germline, CDR1 is SEHNR and CDR2 FQNEAQ (reference sequence). This CDR3 spans 12 amino acids. With V trimmed by 8 bases and J by 16 bases, 13 bases remained unmatched. The CDR3 loop is CASRREGGSAFF. CDR3 nucleotide sequence: TGTGCCAGCCGACGGGAGGGGGGTAGCGCTTTCTTC.

J is TRBJ1-1 and V is TRBV14; D is ambiguous. This CDR3 contains 13 residues. In germline, CDR1 is SGHDN, CDR2 FVKESK. Between the trimmed V and J ends, which lost 4 bases and 7 bases, there was a span of 13 bases. The CDR3 region has the DNA TGTGCCAGCAGCCCTACGGGTCGAAATGAAGCTTTCTTT. This sequence encodes CASSPTGRNEAFF.

The chain couples TRBV20-1 to TRBJ1-1; no clear D gene. Looked up from germline, CDR1 is DFQATT and CDR2 is SNEGSKA (reference sequence). This CDR3 has 11 residues. CDR3 sequence: CHGRGGAEAFF. CDR3 nucleotide sequence: TGCCACGGTCGCGGTGGCGCTGAAGCTTTCTTT.

This clone turned up a few times. This chain connects TRBV19 to TRBJ1-5, with a weak D call TRBD1 (5 bases). This CDR3 is built from 14 residues. V was cut by 4 bases and J by 3 bases, with 10 bases left in between. The germline gives CDR1 LNHDA, CDR2 SQIVND (reference sequence). Here the CDR3 DNA reads TGTGCCAGTAGTAAACAGGTTTACAATCAGCCCCAGCATTTT. Its translation is CASSKQVYNQPQHF.

V and J are TRBV2 and TRBJ2-2, with D tentatively TRBD2 (5 bases). This CDR3 is 15 amino acids long. Deletions cut 6 bases from V and 3 bases from J, with 14 bases between. CDR1 is SNHLY and CDR2 is FYNNEI in the germline V gene. Written as DNA, the CDR3 is TGTGCCAGCAGAAGGACTCCGATGGACACCGGGGAGCTGTTTTTT. Protein sequence: CASRRTPMDTGELFF.

The chain is built from TRBV5-1 and TRBJ1-2; tentatively, D is TRBD1 (5 bases). CDR1 is SGHRS and CDR2 is YFSETQ in the germline V gene. The CDR3 extends over 11 amino acids. V lost 4 bases and J lost 7, with 8 bases in between. CDR3 in amino acids: CASSLGVGYTF. CDR3 DNA sequence: TGCGCCAGCAGCCTAGGGGTTGGCTACACCTTC. The entire variable domain, with the rest obtained from reference TRBV5-1 and TRBJ1-2, is as follows: KAGVTQTPRYLIKTRGQQVTLSCSPISGHRSVSWYQQTPGQGLQFLFEYFSETQRNKGNFPGRFSGRQFSNSRSEMNVSTLELGDSALYLCASSLGVGYTFGSGTRLTVV.

The chain couples TRBV6-6 to TRBJ1-2, with 7 bases aligning to TRBD1. The CDR3 totals 13 residues. Germline CDR1 and CDR2: MNHNY and SVGAGI (reference sequence). With 6 bases clipped from V and 6 bases from J, the junction kept 7 bases outside the gene matches. CDR3 residues: CASSHPTGNGYTF. CDR3 DNA sequence: TGTGCCAGCAGCCACCCGACAGGGAATGGCTACACCTTC.

The rearrangement joins TRBV30 to TRBJ2-1; D is possibly TRBD2 (6 bases). Germline CDR1 is GTSNPN and CDR2 is SVGIG (reference sequence). V was trimmed by 5 bases and J by 6 bases, leaving 17 bases between them. The CDR3 consists of 14 residues. For the CDR3, the DNA is TGTGCCTGGGGCGCCGGGGAGGTCCCCAATGAGCAGTTCTTC. As protein: CAWGAGEVPNEQFF.